This TCR beta chain emerged from a study of cytomegalovirus exposure and HLA in healthy donors. Study-level points and caveats: Among TCR beta chains of equal frequency, HLA-associated ones were more clonally expanded in a later analysis. TCR beta sequences numbering fewer than 20,000 were associated with HLA alleles at 0.05 false discovery rate in a later analysis.

Losses at the gene ends were 4 bases for V and 8 bases for J; bases not matched to a gene: 10. The CDR3 contains 15 residues. Looked up from germline, CDR1 is SGHRS and CDR2 is YFSETQ. The PCR was carried out with 60 Vbeta primers and 13 Jbeta primers. As processed by the authors: Around 10 million of the roughly 77 million unique TCR beta chains counted in a later analysis were shared. The data were produced by immunoSEQ multiplex PCR, yet TCRdb's version contains in-frame clones alone and is incomplete. V and J calls and clone size are copied from that table; D and trimming were computed from the DNA. The sample lists about 140,000 clones; about 79% were seen once. The count of this clone is one. Its cognate antigen is unknown.

This clonotype originated in a man aged 35-49 years in good health and CMV-seropositive. Sequencing used PBMCs. V is TRBV5-1 and J is TRBJ1-4, with TRBD1 matching over 8 bases. This CDR3 reads CASSLVRGQSEKLFF. For the CDR3, the DNA is TGCGCCAGCAGCCTAGTCAGGGGGCAAAGCGAAAAACTGTTTTTT.